The 31 T cell receptor beta chains in this list originate from one sample, sequenced in a study of shared clonotypes between healthy human individuals. Using immunoSEQ multiplex PCR, the repertoire was profiled, and TCRdb retains in-frame clones only, with some absent. Of a few million clones listed, 90% to 97% are singletons. The sequenced material came from naive CD4+ T cells sorted from blood. The subset denotes: CD45RA+ positively selected. These receptors were taken from a man aged 18 to 35 in good health.

This chain joins TRBV6-5 and TRBJ1-2; D unresolved. V gave up 0 bases and J gave up 6 bases, with 8 bases separating them. The CDR3 has 13 residues. Per germline, CDR1 MNHEY and CDR2 SVGAGI. The CDR3 coding sequence is TGTGCCAGCAGTTACTCGAGGACTCATGGCTACACCTTC. It translates to CASSYSRTHGYTF.

The chain is built from TRBV28 and TRBJ2-5; the match to TRBD2 covers 7 bases. V shed 6 bases, J shed 4 bases, and the junction held 5 bases outside the gene matches. The V gene's germline CDR1 is MDHEN and CDR2 SYDVKM. CDR3 length: 13 residues. The CDR3 DNA reads as TGTGCCAGCAGGCGCGGGGGTCCAGAGACCCAGTACTTC. Translation gives CASRRGGPETQYF.

The rearrangement links TRBV2 to TRBJ2-4, with 9 nucleotides matching TRBD1. The germline gives CDR1 SNHLY, CDR2 FYNNEI. The V segment lost 7 bases and the J segment 9 bases; nucleotides outside the gene matches: 10. The CDR3 has 14 amino acids. The CDR3 DNA reads as TGTGCCAGCAACCAACAGGGGGCGGTGGGCATTCAGTACTTC. Translation: CASNQQGAVGIQYF. Full variable domain (rest looked up from reference TRBV2 and TRBJ2-4): EPEVTQTPSHQVTQMGQEVILRCVPISNHLYFYWYRQILGQKVEFLVSFYNNEISEKSEIFDDQFSVERPDGSNFTLKIRSTKLEDSAMYFCASNQQGAVGIQYFGAGTRLSVL.

This clone was seen once. The genes are TRBV28 and TRBJ2-7; D unclear. The V gene's germline CDR1 is MDHEN and CDR2 SYDVKM. This CDR3 is built from 14 residues. Between the trimmed V and J ends, which lost 5 bases and 7 bases, there was a span of 18 bases. The CDR3 spells CASSPPKVVGEQYF. CDR3 nucleotide sequence: TGTGCCAGCAGTCCGCCTAAGGTAGTGGGGGAGCAGTACTTC.

J is TRBJ1-5 and V is TRBV7-8; D remains unclear. This CDR3 has 14 residues. CDR1 SGHVS and CDR2 FQNEAQ come from the germline V gene. V lost 5 bases to trimming and J lost 3 bases, with 11 bases between them. Here the CDR3 reads CASSVVASNQPQHF. CDR3 sequence (DNA): TGTGCCAGCAGCGTCGTTGCTTCCAATCAGCCCCAGCATTTT.

As regards this clone: Other nucleotide sequences from this sample produce the same CDR3. This sequence joins TRBV7-9 and TRBJ2-7; D is unresolved. Trimming removed 1 base at V and 7 bases at J, with 8 bases between. Germline lookup yields CDR1 SEHNR and CDR2 FQNEAQ (reference sequence). This CDR3 comprises 12 residues. The chain's CDR3 is CASSLVGREQYF. DNA for the CDR3: TGTGCCAGCAGCTTAGTCGGCCGGGAGCAGTACTTC. The full variable domain, rest sourced from reference TRBV7-9 and TRBJ2-7, is DTGVSQNPRHKITKRGQNVTFRCDPISEHNRLYWYRQTLGQGPEFLTYFQNEAQLEKSRLLSDRFSAERPKGSFSTLEIQRTEQGDSAMYLCASSLVGREQYFGPGTRLTVT.

The rearrangement joins TRBV19 to TRBJ1-5; 12 bases fit TRBD1. The CDR3 runs to 17 residues. Losses at the gene ends were 5 bases for V and 4 bases for J; bases not matched to a gene: 9. Germline V lookup: CDR1 LNHDA, CDR2 SQIVND (reference sequence). CDR3 bases: TGTGCCAGTAGTCCACGGGGACAGGGGGCGGGTAATCAGCCCCAGCATTTT. It encodes CASSPRGQGAGNQPQHF.

The rearrangement links TRBV6-5 to TRBJ2-7; D uncertain. Germline CDR1 reads MNHEY; CDR2 reads SVGAGI. Trimming cost V 2 bases and J 2 bases, with 7 bases left between them. CDR3 length: 13 amino acids. CDR3 in amino acids: CASSYGPTYEQYF. The CDR3 coding sequence is TGTGCCAGCAGTTACGGTCCTACCTACGAGCAGTACTTC.

V usage is TRBV29-1 and J usage is TRBJ2-1, with 13 bases aligning to TRBD2. Germline values: CDR1 SQVTM, CDR2 ANQGSEA. The V gene end was trimmed by 4 bases and the J gene end by 1 base; junction bases not matched to a gene: 7. The CDR3 has 17 residues. The DNA of the CDR3 is TGCAGCGTTGCCCGACTAGCGGGAGGTACATCCTACAATGAGCAGTTCTTC. Translating it yields CSVARLAGGTSYNEQFF.

This chain joins TRBV15 and TRBJ1-1; 7 nucleotides line up with TRBD1. The CDR3 extends over 18 amino acids. Germline loops: CDR1 LNHNV, CDR2 YYDKDF (reference sequence). V lost 4 bases, J lost 2 bases, and 16 bases stayed unmatched. The CDR3 region has the DNA TGTGCCACCAGCATTGTAATAGGATCCAACAGGGGAAACACTGAAGCTTTCTTT. Translated: CATSIVIGSNRGNTEAFF.

This clone was detected only once. The CDR3 coding sequence is TGTGCCAGCAGCTACCAACGAAACACTGAAGCTTTCTTT. This encodes CASSYQRNTEAFF. This chain connects TRBV7-2 to TRBJ1-1; no firm D call. This CDR3 comprises 13 residues. Deletions cut 4 bases from V and 2 bases from J, with 8 bases between. Looked up from germline, CDR1 is SGHTA and CDR2 is FQGNSA.

CDR3 nucleotide sequence: TGTGCCAGCTCACCTCGAACGCCGGGACAGGGGAACACTGAAGCTTTCTTT. This codes for CASSPRTPGQGNTEAFF. V is TRBV18 and J is TRBJ1-1, with 9 bases fitting TRBD1. This CDR3 comprises 17 residues. The germline CDR1 and CDR2 sequences are KGHSH and LQKENI. Trimming took 3 bases from V and 1 from J; bases not matched to a gene: 9.

This rearrangement joins TRBV5-1 to TRBJ2-2, with a weak D call TRBD1 (6 bases). The CDR3 runs to 15 residues. Germline assignment: CDR1 SGHRS and CDR2 YFSETQ. V lost 1 base, J lost 6 bases, and 13 bases lay in between. In DNA, the CDR3 is TGCGCCAGCAGCTTGATGATGACAGGTTCCGGGGAGCTGTTTTTT. Translated, it gives CASSLMMTGSGELFF.

J is TRBJ2-7 and V is TRBV7-2; TRBD2 matches 11 bases. CDR1 SGHTA and CDR2 FQGNSA come from the germline V gene. The CDR3 has 16 amino acids. With V trimmed by 5 bases and J by 4 bases, 10 bases remained unmatched. CDR3 sequence: CASSPLASGRWYEQYF. CDR3 DNA: TGTGCCAGCAGCCCACTGGCTAGCGGGAGGTGGTACGAGCAGTACTTC.

The rearrangement uses TRBV7-9 and TRBJ2-3; D remains unclear. Germline V gene data show CDR1 as SEHNR and CDR2 as FQNEAQ (reference sequence). The CDR3 runs 13 residues. V was trimmed by 5 bases and J by 3 bases, leaving 9 bases between them. The CDR3 DNA reads as TGTGCCAGCAGCCTCAGGAAAACAGATACGCAGTATTTT. This sequence encodes CASSLRKTDTQYF.

This chain uses TRBV9 with TRBJ1-1, with 9 bases aligning to TRBD1. V was clipped by 2 bases and J by 7 bases; unmatched bases: 9. Germline CDR1 reads SGDLS; CDR2 reads YYNGEE. The CDR3 is 15 amino acids. DNA for the CDR3: TGTGCCAGCAGCGTCAGCACCGGGACAGGGTTTGAAGCTTTCTTT. Protein product: CASSVSTGTGFEAFF.

The V gene is TRBV2, the J gene TRBJ2-5; TRBD1 might be the D (6 bases). V dropped 5 bases and J dropped 5 bases, with 18 bases sitting between them. Looked up from germline, CDR1 is SNHLY and CDR2 is FYNNEI. The CDR3 is 15 amino acids. The CDR3 DNA reads TGTGCCAGCAGTTCCGGACAGTACGGGGCGGAGACCCAGTACTTC. This translates into CASSSGQYGAETQYF.

This chain joins TRBV5-4 and TRBJ2-7; a possible D gene is TRBD2 (5 bases). The germline V and J ends were trimmed by 0 bases and 6 bases, with 13 bases remaining between them. The CDR3 runs to 14 residues. Germline CDR1 SGHNT, CDR2 YYREEE (reference sequence). CDR3 in amino acids: CASSLVGGTLEQYF. The DNA for the CDR3 is TGTGCCAGCAGCTTGGTCGGAGGAACCCTCGAGCAGTACTTC.

The chain is built from TRBV10-1 and TRBJ2-3; possibly TRBD1 or TRBD2 for D (6 bases each). This CDR3 has 14 residues. Germline assignment: CDR1 WNHNN and CDR2 SYGVQD (reference sequence). Trimming shortened V by 3 bases and J by 2 bases, and 9 bases separated the two germline ends. The CDR3 protein is CASSEGGFTDTQYF. CDR3 nucleotide sequence: TGCGCCAGCAGTGAAGGGGGGTTCACAGATACGCAGTATTTT.

Points on this clone: The junction differs from germline at one of its ends, possibly a read error. This chain uses TRBV7-7 with TRBJ2-5, with a possible D match to TRBD1 (6 bases). CDR1 and CDR2 from the germline V gene are SSHAT and FNYEAQ (reference sequence). CDR3 length: 14 residues. CDR3 loop: CASSLGRDTETQYF. The CDR3 region has the DNA TGTGCTAGCAGCTTAGGCCGGGACACGGAGACCCAGTACTTC. Supplemented by reference TRBV7-7 and TRBJ2-5, the full variable domain reads GAGVSQSPRYKVTKRGQDVTLRCDPISSHATLYWYQQALGQGPEFLTYFNYEAQPDKSGLPSDRFSAERPEGSISTLTIQRTEQRDSAMYRCASSLGRDTETQYFGPGTRLLVL.

This chain links TRBV27 with TRBJ1-2, with a tentative D call TRBD1 (6 bases). The V end was cut by 3 bases, the J end by 5 bases, with 10 bases between. This CDR3 has 13 residues. Germline values: CDR1 MNHEY, CDR2 SMNVEV (reference sequence). The CDR3 nucleotides are TGTGCCAGCAGTTTTATAGGGGGGTATGGCTACACCTTC. Amino acid sequence: CASSFIGGYGYTF.

This chain links TRBV2 with TRBJ2-2; tentatively, D is TRBD1 (6 bases). This CDR3 has 14 amino acids. Germline V CDR1 and CDR2: SNHLY, FYNNEI. The germline V and J ends were trimmed by 7 bases and 3 bases, with 12 bases remaining between them. CDR3 in DNA: TGTGCCAGCATGAGGGGGAAGGACACCGGGGAGCTGTTTTTT. Amino acids: CASMRGKDTGELFF.

About this clone itself: Other nucleotide sequences from this sample produce the same CDR3. This rearrangement joins TRBV6-6 to TRBJ2-7, with D perhaps TRBD1 (5 bases). CDR3 size: 13 residues. V dropped 2 bases and J dropped 0 bases, with 5 bases sitting between them. The germline CDR1 and CDR2 sequences are MNHNY and SVGAGI (reference sequence). The CDR3 DNA follows: TGTGCCAGCAGTTACCAGGGCTCCTACGAGCAGTACTTC. Translated: CASSYQGSYEQYF.

This clone was found once. This chain connects TRBV2 to TRBJ1-1; possibly TRBD1 for D (6 bases). The CDR3 is 14 residues long. Germline-derived CDR1 and CDR2 are SNHLY and FYNNEI. V was shortened by 4 bases and J by 4 bases, with 13 bases between the two germline ends. CDR3 in DNA: TGTGCCAGCAGTGCACAGGGTGTTGGCACTGAAGCTTTCTTT. Protein sequence: CASSAQGVGTEAFF.

The chain links TRBV11-2 to TRBJ2-7, with 7 bases matching TRBD2. The CDR3 runs 13 residues. Trimming cost V 3 bases and J 5 bases; bases outside gene matches: 4. Germline CDR1 SGHAT, CDR2 FQNNGV. The CDR3 region is CASSFRTRDEQYF. CDR3 nucleotide sequence: TGTGCCAGCAGCTTTCGGACTAGAGACGAGCAGTACTTC.

This chain links TRBV4-3 with TRBJ2-5, with 7 bases matching TRBD2. The trim removed 2 bases at V and 0 bases at J, leaving 3 bases unmatched. The germline gives CDR1 LGHNA, CDR2 YSLEER. The CDR3 contains 15 residues. The CDR3 DNA reads TGCGCCAGCAGCCAAAGCGGGATGTACCAAGAGACCCAGTACTTC. It encodes CASSQSGMYQETQYF.

The chain recombines TRBV28 with TRBJ1-6; 7 positions match TRBD1. Germline values: CDR1 MDHEN, CDR2 SYDVKM. This CDR3 is 18 amino acids long. J lost 2 bases, V lost 3 bases, and 10 bases had no gene match. Written as DNA, the CDR3 is TGTGCCAGCAGTTTCCAGGGGGGGTTAAGGACCTATAATTCACCCCTCCACTTT. Translating it yields CASSFQGGLRTYNSPLHF.

CDR3 loop: CASSPHKNTEAFF. The CDR3 DNA reads TGTGCCAGTAGTCCGCATAAGAACACTGAAGCTTTCTTT. The chain carries TRBV19 and TRBJ1-1, with D hard to call. The germline gives CDR1 LNHDA, CDR2 SQIVND (reference sequence). The length of the CDR3 is 13 residues. V dropped 5 bases and J dropped 1 base, with 8 bases sitting between them.

The V gene is TRBV2, the J gene TRBJ2-3, with D perhaps TRBD2 (5 bases). Between the trimmed V and J ends, which lost 6 bases and 1 base, there was a span of 11 bases. The CDR3 totals 14 residues. The germline CDR1 and CDR2 sequences are SNHLY and FYNNEI. The CDR3 reads CASRQSGGTDTQYF. CDR3 in DNA: TGTGCCAGCAGGCAGTCCGGGGGCACAGATACGCAGTATTTT.

This chain uses TRBV18 with TRBJ2-6; D is possibly TRBD1 or TRBD2 (5 bases each). The germline CDR1 and CDR2 sequences are KGHSH and LQKENI. V dropped 8 bases and J dropped 0 bases, with 11 bases sitting between them. There are 15 residues in the CDR3. CDR3 in amino acids: CASQVGDSGANVLTF. The DNA for the CDR3 is TGTGCCAGCCAGGTGGGGGACTCTGGGGCCAACGTCCTGACTTTC.

This sequence joins TRBV5-1 and TRBJ2-5; 8 nucleotides match TRBD1. The length of the CDR3 is 14 residues. After removal of 5 bases from V and 0 bases from J, the junction contained 3 bases not matched to a gene. Germline CDR1 is SGHRS and CDR2 is YFSETQ. CDR3 amino acids: CASRLTGDQETQYF. In DNA, the CDR3 is TGCGCCAGCAGGTTGACAGGGGACCAAGAGACCCAGTACTTC.